The next 5 T cell receptor beta chains were all read from a single sample in a study of cytomegalovirus exposure and HLA in healthy donors (dated by TCRdb to the late 2010s). Library preparation used the immunoSEQ multiplex PCR assay. This immuneACCESS table, as held by TCRdb, lists in-frame sequences with V and J called but not all clones. Of the missing ones, under half trace to an unresolved V gene in checked studies; the others have no known cause. For this sample the table gives roughly 120,000 clones, of which roughly 82% were detected only once. The top ten clones comprise around 5% of the sample. The sequencing sample was made of PBMCs. The receptors derive from a man aged 18 to 30 in good health and CMV-seronegative.

The J gene is TRBJ1-3, the V gene TRBV25-1; a possible D gene is TRBD1 (6 bases). Germline V gene data show CDR1 as MGHDK and CDR2 as SYGVNS. The CDR3 length is 15 residues. Trimming shortened V by 3 bases and J by 0 bases, and 9 bases separated the two germline ends. The CDR3 DNA reads as TGTGCCAGCAGTGAGGACAGCTACTCTGGAAACACCATATATTTT. It is translated as CASSEDSYSGNTIYF.

This clone was seen only once. The chain joins TRBV6-5 to TRBJ2-3; 9 bases align to TRBD2. CDR3 length: 16 amino acids. Germline loops: CDR1 MNHEY, CDR2 SVGAGI. Trimming cost V 4 bases and J 4 bases; bases outside gene matches: 9. CDR3 nucleotides: TGTGCCAGCAGTTCCCCGGCTAGCGGGACGGCAGATACGCAGTATTTT. Its translation is CASSSPASGTADTQYF.

This clone was counted a single time. The rearrangement links TRBV6-1 to TRBJ1-1, with D possibly TRBD1 on 6 matching bases. V was cut by 1 base and J by 7 bases, with 13 bases left in between. CDR1 is MNHNS, CDR2 SASEGT, per germline. The CDR3 totals 14 residues. The CDR3: CASSEVGGAGEAFF. For the CDR3, the DNA is TGTGCCAGCAGTGAAGTAGGGGGGGCCGGTGAAGCTTTCTTT.

The chain is built from TRBV6-1 and TRBJ1-5, with 9 bases matching TRBD1. Germline CDR1 reads MNHNS; CDR2 reads SASEGT. V gave up 6 bases and J gave up 7 bases; unmatched junction bases: 7. The CDR3 is made up of 14 amino acids. In DNA, the CDR3 is TGTGCCAGCAGAACAGGGGGCGGGCCGCAGCCCCAGCATTTT. This gives the protein CASRTGGGPQPQHF.

The J gene is TRBJ2-1, the V gene TRBV25-1, with 7 bases identical to TRBD2. V shed 7 bases, J shed 13 bases, and the junction held 10 bases outside the gene matches. Germline lookup yields CDR1 MGHDK and CDR2 SYGVNS. This CDR3 is 12 amino acids long. CDR3 residues: CASTRGTGGQFF. In DNA, the CDR3 is TGTGCCAGCACCCGGGGAACGGGAGGACAGTTCTTC.